The T cell receptor beta chain under discussion was sequenced for a study of blood T cell repertoires in COVID-19 (dated by TCRdb to about 2020). As for the study more broadly: Samples covering the acute and convalescent phases of COVID-19 were provided by collaborators in the United States, Italy and Spain. The material from the prospective study consisted of cDNA or gDNA derived from T cells, B-cell-depleted T cells, or PBMCs. Deeply sampled blood TCRbeta repertoires from subjects exposed to, actively infected with, or recovered from COVID-19 were included in the dataset. A freely available public database, intended as a resource for researchers studying the immune response to SARS-CoV-2, is where the repertoires were released. Samples were obtained from the ongoing ImmuneRACE study (first 160 participants) and from 1,254 subjects provided by 6 global collaborators. The sample metadata nearly always contained a de-identified subject ID, COVID-19 status, age in years and sex. Where HLA class I and class II types were available, the types were taken from metadata supplied by the sample provider, not from assay-based typing.

The immunoSEQ Assay, a bias-controlled multiplex PCR, was used to amplify TCRbeta CDR3 regions from genomic DNA. Per the original workflow: Within the assay, amplification of reference gene primers was used to estimate how many nucleated cells each sample contained. Sequence reads were collapsed and filtered to measure the absolute abundance of every unique TCRbeta CDR3 rearrangement. Productive Simpson clonality was computed per sample as the square root of Simpson's diversity index over productive rearrangements. TCRdb took this table from immuneACCESS and kept in-frame rearrangements with V and J called. Such tables lack part of the clones; where checked against another copy, unresolved V genes explain under half of the gap, and the rest is unexplained. D and trimming were read from the DNA, whereas the V and J calls and clone size are those reported in that table. The sample table records 200,000 to 250,000 clones; approximately 82% of these occur just once. The ten most abundant clones make up about 2% of the sample.

This clone was found once. Its recognized antigen is unknown. There are no base qualities to consult, and no much larger clone falls within one base. Samples from volunteer blood donors who had recovered from COVID-19 were contributed by a second Seattle source. Each collaborating institution followed its own protocols to collect whole blood in K2EDTA tubes. For TCRbeta analysis, collaborators shipped samples as frozen whole blood, isolated PBMCs, or DNA extracted from either of those sample types. The CDR3, from cysteine to phenylalanine, totals 14 residues. CDR3 DNA is the only sequence kept; it has 42 bases, read in frame from the first base. Deletion took 3 bases off V and 1 base off J, with a span of 9 bases between the germline ends. Based on the germline V gene, the CDR1 and CDR2 sequences are MNHNS and SASEGT. Findings and caveats that apply to the study as a whole: The amount of clinical and demographic metadata varied by source and participant and was provided uncurated.

Recombination connected TRBV6-1 to TRBJ2-5, and TRBD1 may be the D gene, going by 6 matching bases. The sequence was collected from a man younger than 40 who had recovered from COVID-19. Sequencing input: peripheral blood. The DNA is TGTGCCAGCAGTGACAGGGGATTCCAAGAGACCCAGTACTTC. This gives the protein CASSDRGFQETQYF.